The rows below give T cell receptor beta chains drawn from one sample of a study of shared clonotypes between healthy human individuals. TCRdb keeps only in-frame clones here, not all; method: immunoSEQ multiplex PCR. The sample includes approximately 650,000 clones, roughly 95% seen only once; the top ten take over 0.09%. The sequenced sample was naive CD8+ T cells sorted from blood. These receptors came from a woman in her 30s in good health. The CDR3 runs from the conserved cysteine through the conserved F or W. The order of the fields is CDR3 DNA, CDR3 protein, V gene, D gene, J gene, clone size. A D gene is named only where the DNA matches it firmly. A row's size may be missing; if present it is once, few, many or a size class.

CDR3 DNA: TGTGCCAGCAGCAAAGAAGCGGGAGGGTTTTACGAGCAGTACTTC
CDR3 protein: CASSKEAGGFYEQYF
V gene: TRBV4-2
D gene: TRBD2
J gene: TRBJ2-7
clone size: .

CDR3 DNA: TGCGCCAGCAGCCTGGACGGGACGGGAGAAGAGACCCAGTACTTC
CDR3 protein: CASSLDGTGEETQYF
V gene: TRBV5-1
D gene: .
J gene: TRBJ2-5
clone size: once

CDR3 DNA: TGTGCCAGCACCCGAACTAGCGGGAGTCGCGAGCAGTACTTC
CDR3 protein: CASTRTSGSREQYF
V gene: TRBV27
D gene: TRBD2
J gene: TRBJ2-7
clone size: .

CDR3 DNA: TGTGCCAGCAGTGAAACCCCAGGAGATAACTATGGCTACACCTTC
CDR3 protein: CASSETPGDNYGYTF
V gene: TRBV6-1
D gene: .
J gene: TRBJ1-2
clone size: .

CDR3 DNA: TGTGCCAGCAGCCCAGCCGGATCGCGGGGGTTATCTTTCTTT
CDR3 protein: CASSPAGSRGLSFF
V gene: TRBV9
D gene: .
J gene: TRBJ1-1
clone size: .

CDR3 DNA: TGTGCCAGCAGTTTGGGCCTATGGGAAGCGGGATGGAACACCGGGGAGCTGTTTTTT
CDR3 protein: CASSLGLWEAGWNTGELFF
V gene: TRBV27
D gene: TRBD2
J gene: TRBJ2-2
clone size: once

CDR3 DNA: TGTGCCAGCAGCCAAGATCTAGAGGGAGTCCGCTATGGCTACACCTTC
CDR3 protein: CASSQDLEGVRYGYTF
V gene: TRBV4-2
D gene: .
J gene: TRBJ1-2
clone size: once

CDR3 DNA: TGCGCCACCACTTTCCCCACAGGGGAAAGGTACGAGCAGTACTTC
CDR3 protein: CATTFPTGERYEQYF
V gene: TRBV10-2
D gene: TRBD1
J gene: TRBJ2-7
clone size: .

CDR3 DNA: TGTGCCAGCAGCCTACAGGATGGGGGCACTGAAGCTTTCTTT
CDR3 protein: CASSLQDGGTEAFF
V gene: TRBV7-8
D gene: .
J gene: TRBJ1-1
clone size: .

CDR3 DNA: TGCGCCAGCAGCCTACTGACTAGCGGGAGGGCATCAGATACGCAGTATTTT
CDR3 protein: CASSLLTSGRASDTQYF
V gene: TRBV4-1
D gene: TRBD2
J gene: TRBJ2-3
clone size: once

CDR3 DNA: TGTGCCAGCAGGGAACTAGCGAGAATGCCAGATACGCAGTATTTT
CDR3 protein: CASRELARMPDTQYF
V gene: TRBV27
D gene: TRBD2
J gene: TRBJ2-3
clone size: .

CDR3 DNA: TGTGCCACCCGGACAGGGGGGACAGATACGCAGTATTTT
CDR3 protein: CATRTGGTDTQYF
V gene: TRBV15
D gene: TRBD1
J gene: TRBJ2-3
clone size: .

CDR3 DNA: TGTGCCAGCAGCCCAAGACAGAGCCCCTACGAGCAGTACTTC
CDR3 protein: CASSPRQSPYEQYF
V gene: TRBV5-6
D gene: .
J gene: TRBJ2-7
clone size: .

CDR3 DNA: TGTGCCAGCAAAACCAAAAATGAGCAGTTCTTC
CDR3 protein: CASKTKNEQFF
V gene: TRBV28
D gene: .
J gene: TRBJ2-1
clone size: .

CDR3 DNA: TGTGCCAGCAGTTCCAGTCTCCTCGGATTTTACCAGAATGGCTACACCTTC
CDR3 protein: CASSSSLLGFYQNGYTF
V gene: TRBV27
D gene: .
J gene: TRBJ1-2
clone size: .

CDR3 DNA: TGTGCCAGCAGTTTAGGTGATAGCACAGATACGCAGTATTTT
CDR3 protein: CASSLGDSTDTQYF
V gene: TRBV28
D gene: .
J gene: TRBJ2-3
clone size: .

CDR3 DNA: TGTGCCAGCAGCGTAGAACAGACCTACAATGAGCAGTTCTTC
CDR3 protein: CASSVEQTYNEQFF
V gene: TRBV9
D gene: .
J gene: TRBJ2-1
clone size: .

CDR3 DNA: TGTGCCAGCAGGCCGCCCGGGACCTCGGGCTATGGCTACACCTTC
CDR3 protein: CASRPPGTSGYGYTF
V gene: TRBV28
D gene: .
J gene: TRBJ1-2
clone size: .

CDR3 DNA: TGTGCCAGCAGTTACGACGAGCGCCCGACCTACGAGCAGTACTTC
CDR3 protein: CASSYDERPTYEQYF
V gene: TRBV6-5
D gene: .
J gene: TRBJ2-7
clone size: .

CDR3 DNA: TGTGCCAGCAGCTTCAACCGGGGCCAGCAGTACTTC
CDR3 protein: CASSFNRGQQYF
V gene: TRBV13
D gene: .
J gene: TRBJ2-7
clone size: .

CDR3 DNA: TGTGCCAGCAGTTTACGAGCGGGAGTAGATACGCAGTATTTT
CDR3 protein: CASSLRAGVDTQYF
V gene: TRBV27
D gene: TRBD2
J gene: TRBJ2-3
clone size: once

CDR3 DNA: TGTGCCAGCAGTGAAGCGGTACAGGGGAATTATGGCTACACCTTC
CDR3 protein: CASSEAVQGNYGYTF
V gene: TRBV6-1
D gene: TRBD1
J gene: TRBJ1-2
clone size: .

CDR3 DNA: TGTGCCAGCAGTGGACAGGGGGCGCAAACTGAAGCTTTCTTT
CDR3 protein: CASSGQGAQTEAFF
V gene: TRBV25-1
D gene: TRBD1
J gene: TRBJ1-1
clone size: .

CDR3 DNA: TGTGCCAGTAGTAGGGGACTAGCGGGAGGAGGTTACGAGCAGTACTTC
CDR3 protein: CASSRGLAGGGYEQYF
V gene: TRBV19
D gene: TRBD2
J gene: TRBJ2-7
clone size: .

CDR3 DNA: TGTGCCAGCAGCCTAGGACTAGCCAGTGAGCAGTTCTTC
CDR3 protein: CASSLGLASEQFF
V gene: TRBV28
D gene: TRBD2
J gene: TRBJ2-1
clone size: .

CDR3 DNA: TGTGCCAGCAGCCCAAACACCGGGGTCTCCTACAATGAGCAGTTCTTC
CDR3 protein: CASSPNTGVSYNEQFF
V gene: TRBV11-1
D gene: .
J gene: TRBJ2-1
clone size: .

CDR3 DNA: TGTGCCAGCCGACAGGAGCCCTCTGGAAACACCATATATTTT
CDR3 protein: CASRQEPSGNTIYF
V gene: TRBV6-5
D gene: .
J gene: TRBJ1-3
clone size: few

CDR3 DNA: TGCGCCAGCAGCTTGGAAACTAGCGAATACAATGAGCAGTTCTTC
CDR3 protein: CASSLETSEYNEQFF
V gene: TRBV5-1
D gene: TRBD2
J gene: TRBJ2-1
clone size: .

CDR3 DNA: TGCGCCAGCAGCTTGACAGGGGCTAATGAAAAACTGTTTTTT
CDR3 protein: CASSLTGANEKLFF
V gene: TRBV5-1
D gene: TRBD1
J gene: TRBJ1-4
clone size: .